This T cell receptor (beta chain) is from a study of OX40 agonist ivuxolimab in advanced cancers. Study background: The drug used for patients, ivuxolimab, was an agonistic anti-OX40 (CD134) antibody.

Repertoires were generated with immunoSEQ multiplex PCR, while TCRdb's copy carries only in-frame clones and drops some. In the table there are about 25,000 clones, approximately 91% of which are singletons. V was clipped by 6 bases and J by 3 bases; unmatched bases: 2. Germline V gene sequence: CDR1 MNHEY, CDR2 SMNVEV (reference sequence). CDR3 length equals 13 residues. The sample consisted of CD4+ or CD8+ T cells sorted from blood, taken in a trial of the OX40 agonist ivuxolimab. The chain is built from TRBV27 and TRBJ2-1, with TRBD2 identical over 7 bases. The receptor's source is an adult with an advanced solid tumor such as melanoma, head and neck, liver or kidney cancer. As DNA, the CDR3 is TGTGCCAGCAGCCGGACTAGCTACAATGAGCAGTTCTTC. Translating gives CASSRTSYNEQFF.